A single sample is the source of the 25 T cell receptor beta chains below, sequenced in a study of shared clonotypes between healthy human individuals. Clones were read by immunoSEQ multiplex PCR, and TCRdb kept only the in-frame ones, dropping some. The table lists 2,500,000 or so clones, about 92% of them singletons. Sequences were obtained from naive CD4+ T cells sorted from blood. Regarding subset: CD45RA+ positively selected. The source is a man aged 18 to 35 in good health.

This chain links TRBV5-1 with TRBJ1-1; D not certain. Germline assignment: CDR1 SGHRS and CDR2 YFSETQ. The CDR3 is made up of 13 amino acids. With 5 bases removed from V and 4 bases from J, the gap between germline ends came to 12 bases. CDR3 in DNA: TGCGCCAGCAGAGACGTAACGAGCACTGAAGCTTTCTTT. Its protein product is CASRDVTSTEAFF.

This clone was recorded once. The rearrangement joins TRBV11-2 to TRBJ2-1, with 7 bases fitting TRBD1. The CDR3 sequence is 16 residues long. V gave up 5 bases and J gave up 7 bases; unmatched junction bases: 14. Germline CDR1 is SGHAT and CDR2 is FQNNGV. The CDR3 DNA reads as TGTGCCAGCAGCCCGTTTAGGGGGCGCGTTGTGAATGAGCAGTTCTTC. Protein product: CASSPFRGRVVNEQFF.

This clone was seen just once. This chain joins TRBV5-1 and TRBJ2-1; D ambiguous. Trimming cost V 4 bases and J 0 bases, with 17 bases left between them. The length of the CDR3 is 17 residues. CDR1 is SGHRS and CDR2 is YFSETQ in the germline V gene. Written as DNA, the CDR3 is TGCGCCAGCAGCCGAGTCTCCAAGGGCAGCTCCTACAATGAGCAGTTCTTC. Its translation: CASSRVSKGSSYNEQFF.

This chain joins TRBV5-4 and TRBJ2-3, with TRBD2 matching over 9 bases. After removal of 3 bases from V and 0 bases from J, the junction contained 5 bases not matched to a gene. The CDR3 totals 16 residues. From germline, CDR1 is SGHNT and CDR2 YYREEE (reference sequence). Here the CDR3 reads CASSSIGLASTDTQYF. CDR3 nucleotides: TGTGCCAGCAGCTCGATCGGACTAGCGAGCACAGATACGCAGTATTTT.

The chain has TRBV7-9 and TRBJ2-7; 7 positions match TRBD2. The V gene's germline CDR1 is SEHNR and CDR2 FQNEAQ (reference sequence). The CDR3 runs to 15 residues. The junction had 8 bases not matched to a gene; V was cut back by 0 bases and J by 6 bases. This chain's CDR3 is CASSLATSVTGEQYF. DNA for the CDR3: TGTGCCAGCAGCTTAGCAACTAGCGTTACGGGCGAGCAGTACTTC.

This chain connects TRBV10-1 to TRBJ1-1; 8 bases line up with TRBD1. V trimming: 5 bases; J trimming: 3 bases; junction bases outside the gene matches: 5. The CDR3 contains 14 residues. CDR1 is WNHNN, CDR2 SYGVQD, per germline (reference sequence). CDR3 amino acids: CASSRDRLDTEAFF. The CDR3 region has the DNA TGCGCCAGCAGTCGGGACAGGCTCGACACTGAAGCTTTCTTT.

The chain employs TRBV5-8 and TRBJ2-1; D perhaps matches TRBD1 (7 bases). This CDR3 has 15 amino acids. The V end lost 3 bases, the J end lost 1 base, and 11 bases lay between the germline ends. Germline CDR1 SGHTS, CDR2 YDEGEE. This chain's CDR3 is CASSSGGTSYNEQFF. The CDR3 DNA reads TGTGCCAGCAGCTCAGGGGGGACTTCCTACAATGAGCAGTTCTTC.

The chain carries TRBV12-5 and TRBJ1-2, with 7 bases aligning to TRBD1. The CDR3 spans 20 residues. With 5 bases clipped from V and 8 bases from J, the junction kept 29 bases outside the gene matches. Germline lookup yields CDR1 LGHNT and CDR2 FRNRAP. CDR3 coding DNA: TGTGCTAGTGGTCCTGAGGCCGGGACAGAAAGGGGGGAACAGTCAAGAGGCTACACCTTC. Protein product: CASGPEAGTERGEQSRGYTF.

This clone has a single count. The V gene is TRBV7-8, the J gene TRBJ2-1, with D possibly TRBD1 on 6 matching bases. CDR1 is SGHVS and CDR2 is FQNEAQ in the germline V gene. Trimming cost V 2 bases and J 0 bases, with 8 bases left between them. The CDR3 contains 15 residues. CDR3 in amino acids: CASSLTGSSYNEQFF. The CDR3 nucleotides are TGTGCCAGCAGCTTAACAGGGTCCTCCTACAATGAGCAGTTCTTC.

This sequence joins TRBV6-1 and TRBJ1-2; no definite D call. Germline V CDR1 and CDR2: MNHNS, SASEGT. The CDR3 has 13 amino acids. V was cut by 6 bases and J by 2 bases, with 10 bases left in between. The CDR3 loop is CASRLQNNYGYTF. The DNA for the CDR3 is TGTGCCAGCAGGTTACAGAACAACTATGGCTACACCTTC.

The rearrangement uses TRBV14 and TRBJ2-5, with D perhaps matching TRBD1 (6 bases). Between the trimmed V and J ends, which lost 4 bases and 4 bases, there was a span of 19 bases. CDR1 and CDR2 from the germline V gene are SGHDN and FVKESK. This CDR3 has 16 amino acids. The CDR3 spells CASSPGRQGNVETQYF. CDR3 sequence (DNA): TGTGCCAGCAGCCCCGGCCGGCAGGGGAACGTAGAGACCCAGTACTTC.

The J gene is TRBJ2-1, the V gene TRBV9, with D hard to call. The CDR3 loop spans 15 amino acids. Looked up from germline, CDR1 is SGDLS and CDR2 is YYNGEE. Trimming stripped 1 base from V and 5 bases from J, with 13 bases between. As DNA, the CDR3 is TGTGCCAGCAGCGTACAAGCGAGTCTTAACAATGAGCAGTTCTTC. Translated: CASSVQASLNNEQFF.

V usage is TRBV4-3 and J usage is TRBJ2-1; D ambiguous. The V gene's germline CDR1 is LGHNA and CDR2 YSLEER. This CDR3 is 20 amino acids long. The V gene lost 0 bases and the J gene lost 0 bases, with 21 bases spanning the gap. The DNA for the CDR3 is TGCGCCAGCAGCCAAGAATTTGATTACTCGATTTTTAGCTCCTACAATGAGCAGTTCTTC. This codes for CASSQEFDYSIFSSYNEQFF.

In nucleotides, the CDR3 is TGCGCCAGCAGCCAAGCTGACAGGGGGTTGGCTCAGCCCCAGCATTTT. Translation: CASSQADRGLAQPQHF. The genes are TRBV4-1 and TRBJ1-5, with 9 bases lining up with TRBD1. CDR1 MGHRA and CDR2 YSYEKL come from the germline V gene. The trim removed 1 base at V and 6 bases at J, leaving 7 bases unmatched. The CDR3 is made up of 16 amino acids.

The chain uses TRBV19 and TRBJ2-7; 9 bases agree with TRBD1. Per the germline V gene, CDR1 is LNHDA and CDR2 is SQIVND (reference sequence). This CDR3 is 14 amino acids long. The V gene end was trimmed by 6 bases and the J gene end by 7 bases; junction bases not matched to a gene: 10. The CDR3 sequence: CASSFGTGHREQYF. The CDR3 DNA sequence: TGTGCCAGTAGCTTTGGGACAGGGCACCGGGAGCAGTACTTC. The entire variable domain, with the rest obtained from reference TRBV19 and TRBJ2-7, is as follows: DGGITQSPKYLFRKEGQNVTLSCEQNLNHDAMYWYRQDPGQGLRLIYYSQIVNDFQKGDIAEGYSVSREKKESFPLTVTSAQKNPTAFYLCASSFGTGHREQYFGPGTRLTVT.

The V and J genes are TRBV20-1 and TRBJ2-1; D unclear. The CDR3 has 11 amino acids. Trimming removed 3 bases from V and 13 bases from J, with 13 bases in between. Germline-derived CDR1 and CDR2 are DFQATT and SNEGSKA (reference sequence). The CDR3 region is CSARRAGEQFF. In DNA, the CDR3 is TGCAGTGCTAGGCGAGCAGGCGAACAGTTCTTC.

V gene TRBV7-2 combines with J gene TRBJ2-3, with D maybe TRBD1 (5 bases). V was trimmed by 5 bases and J by 0 bases, leaving 12 bases between them. The CDR3 spans 15 residues. Per germline, CDR1 SGHTA and CDR2 FQGNSA. DNA of the CDR3: TGTGCCAGCAGCCAGAGACAGAATAGCACAGATACGCAGTATTTT. Its translation: CASSQRQNSTDTQYF.

The chain combines TRBV5-4 with TRBJ1-1, with D unresolved. CDR1 and CDR2 (germline): SGHNT, YYREEE (reference sequence). The V end lost 5 bases, the J end lost 1 base, and 15 bases lay between the germline ends. The CDR3 has 15 residues. The CDR3 loop reads CASRAGGVQNTEAFF. Written as DNA, the CDR3 is TGTGCCAGCAGGGCGGGCGGGGTGCAGAACACTGAAGCTTTCTTT.

The rearrangement uses TRBV6-1 and TRBJ1-1, with D perhaps matching TRBD1 (6 bases). Per the germline V gene, CDR1 is MNHNS and CDR2 is SASEGT. V gave up 5 bases and J gave up 9 bases, with 10 bases separating them. The length of the CDR3 is 11 residues. Written as DNA, the CDR3 is TGTGCCAGCAGTTGGACAGAAAAAGCTTTCTTT. This translates into CASSWTEKAFF.

This clone was counted a single time. The J gene is TRBJ2-5, the V gene TRBV7-2, with D perhaps matching TRBD1 (5 bases). V lost 1 base, J lost 5 bases, and 17 bases lay in between. This CDR3 region has 16 residues. The V gene's germline CDR1 is SGHTA and CDR2 FQGNSA. The CDR3 DNA is TGTGCCAGCAGCTTAGTCAGGGCAGCAGCATCGGAGACCCAGTACTTC. It specifies CASSLVRAAASETQYF. Based on the CDR3 plus reference TRBV7-2 and TRBJ2-5, the full variable domain is GAGVSQSPSNKVTEKGKDVELRCDPISGHTALYWYRQSLGQGLEFLIYFQGNSAPDKSGLPSDRFSAERTGGSVSTLTIQRTQQEDSAVYLCASSLVRAAASETQYFGPGTRLLVL.

This clone was counted a single time. The chain employs TRBV5-8 and TRBJ2-7; tentatively, D is TRBD2 (5 bases). The CDR3 has 16 amino acids. Trimming removed 1 base from V and 3 bases from J, with 17 bases in between. Germline V lookup: CDR1 SGHTS, CDR2 YDEGEE. Written as DNA, the CDR3 is TGTGCCAGCAGCTTGTTAAGGACGGGGATAAACTACGAGCAGTACTTC. Amino acids: CASSLLRTGINYEQYF.

The chain links TRBV6-1 to TRBJ1-2, with no clear D. CDR1 MNHNS and CDR2 SASEGT come from the germline V gene. This CDR3 comprises 14 residues. V was trimmed by 6 bases and J by 4 bases, leaving 15 bases between them. The CDR3 DNA reads TGTGCCAGCAGGGTCAGCGGTTCTCTCTATGGCTACACCTTC. Translating it yields CASRVSGSLYGYTF.

This clone was counted a single time. This rearrangement joins TRBV30 to TRBJ2-2, with 15 bases matching TRBD2. Looked up from germline, CDR1 is GTSNPN and CDR2 is SVGIG (reference sequence). The V gene end was trimmed by 5 bases and the J gene end by 5 bases; junction bases not matched to a gene: 6. The CDR3 contains 16 residues. CDR3 sequence: CAWSGLAGGGTGELFF. CDR3 nucleotides: TGTGCCTGGTCGGGACTAGCGGGGGGAGGAACCGGGGAGCTGTTTTTT.

The V gene is TRBV7-2, the J gene TRBJ2-3; D is perhaps TRBD1 (6 bases). This CDR3 contains 12 residues. Trimming cost V 5 bases and J 13 bases, with 16 bases left between them. Germline lookup yields CDR1 SGHTA and CDR2 FQGNSA. The CDR3 is CASSQGTARKYF. In DNA, the CDR3 is TGTGCCAGCAGCCAGGGGACGGCTCGAAAGTATTTT.

The chain employs TRBV6-5 and TRBJ1-6; D remains unclear. V was pared by 0 bases and J by 6 bases, with 9 bases between. In germline, CDR1 is MNHEY, CDR2 SVGAGI. The CDR3 sequence is 15 residues long. CDR3 sequence (DNA): TGTGCCAGCAGTTACTCGGTCAGCCTTAATTCACCCCTCCACTTT. Translated, it gives CASSYSVSLNSPLHF.